This T cell receptor (beta chain) was profiled in a study of spatial heterogeneity in lung cancer. Time point described: blood at routine non-recurrence follow-up after resection. Unsorted whole RNA from tumor, nontumor lung or frozen PBMC underwent sequencing. TCRdb called the 5' RACE reads again in MiXCR, with one record for every CDR3 protein. The table includes more than 25,000 distinct CDR3 sequences, 6% detected once. This clonotype was observed many times. Source: PBMCs, taken at follow-up. The source of this sequence is a male donor with early-stage non-small cell lung cancer.

CDR3 sequence (DNA): TGCGCCAGCAGCTTGTGGGCAGATACGCAGTATTTT. Amino acids: CASSLWADTQYF. V and J are TRBV5-1 and TRBJ2-3, with D uncertain. Trimming shortened V by 1 base and J by 4 bases, and 4 bases separated the two germline ends. The CDR3 totals 12 residues. Germline lookup yields CDR1 SGHRS and CDR2 YFSETQ.